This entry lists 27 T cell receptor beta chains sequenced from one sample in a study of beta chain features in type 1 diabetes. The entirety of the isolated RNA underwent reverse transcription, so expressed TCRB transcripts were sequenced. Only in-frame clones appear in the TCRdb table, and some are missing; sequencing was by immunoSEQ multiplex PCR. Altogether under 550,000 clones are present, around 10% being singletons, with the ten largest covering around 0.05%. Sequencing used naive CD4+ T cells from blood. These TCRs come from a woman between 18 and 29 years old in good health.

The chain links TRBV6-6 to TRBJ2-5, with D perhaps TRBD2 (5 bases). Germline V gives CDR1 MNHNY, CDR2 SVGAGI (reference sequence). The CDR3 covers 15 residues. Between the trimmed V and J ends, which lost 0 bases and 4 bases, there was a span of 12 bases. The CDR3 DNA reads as TGTGCCAGCAGTTACTCGCACCGGGAAGGAGAGACCCAGTACTTC. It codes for CASSYSHREGETQYF.

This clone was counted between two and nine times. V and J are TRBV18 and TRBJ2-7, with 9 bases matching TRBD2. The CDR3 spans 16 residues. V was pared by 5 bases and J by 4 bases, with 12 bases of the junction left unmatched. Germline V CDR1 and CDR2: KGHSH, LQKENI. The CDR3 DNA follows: TGTGCCAGCTCAAAGGAGCTAGCGGGAAGACAGTACGAGCAGTACTTC. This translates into CASSKELAGRQYEQYF.

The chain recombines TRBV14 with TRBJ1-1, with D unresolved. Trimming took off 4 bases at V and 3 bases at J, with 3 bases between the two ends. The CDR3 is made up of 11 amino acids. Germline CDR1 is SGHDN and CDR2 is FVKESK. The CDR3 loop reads CASSRHTEAFF. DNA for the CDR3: TGTGCCAGCAGCCGTCACACTGAAGCTTTCTTT.

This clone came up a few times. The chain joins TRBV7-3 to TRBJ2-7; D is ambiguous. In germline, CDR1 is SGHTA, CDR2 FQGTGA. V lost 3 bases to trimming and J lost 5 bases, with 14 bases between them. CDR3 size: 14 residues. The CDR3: CASSFSITSDEQYF. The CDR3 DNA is TGTGCCAGCAGCTTTTCGATTACGAGCGACGAGCAGTACTTC. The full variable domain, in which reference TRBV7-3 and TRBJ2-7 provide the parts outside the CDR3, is GAGVSQTPSNKVTEKGKYVELRCDPISGHTALYWYRQSLGQGPEFLIYFQGTGAADDSGLPNDRFFAVRPEGSVSTLKIQRTERGDSAVYLCASSFSITSDEQYFGPGTRLTVT.

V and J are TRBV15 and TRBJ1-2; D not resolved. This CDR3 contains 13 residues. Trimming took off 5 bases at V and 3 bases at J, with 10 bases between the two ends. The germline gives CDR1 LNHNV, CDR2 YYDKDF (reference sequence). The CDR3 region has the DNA TGTGCCACCAGCCCAGCCAGCTACTATGGCTACACCTTC. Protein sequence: CATSPASYYGYTF.

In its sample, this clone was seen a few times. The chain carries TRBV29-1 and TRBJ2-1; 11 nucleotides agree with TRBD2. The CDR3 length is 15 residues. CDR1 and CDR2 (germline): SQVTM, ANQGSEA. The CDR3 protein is CTYYWGLAEYNEQFF. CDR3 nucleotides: TGCACCTACTATTGGGGACTAGCGGAGTACAATGAGCAGTTCTTC.

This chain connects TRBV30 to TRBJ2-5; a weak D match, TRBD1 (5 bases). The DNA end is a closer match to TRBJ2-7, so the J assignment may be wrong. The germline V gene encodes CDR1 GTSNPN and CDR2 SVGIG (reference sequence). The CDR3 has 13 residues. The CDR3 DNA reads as TGTGCCTGGAGCACAGGAAACTCCTACGAGCAGTACTTC. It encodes CAWSTGNSYEQYF.

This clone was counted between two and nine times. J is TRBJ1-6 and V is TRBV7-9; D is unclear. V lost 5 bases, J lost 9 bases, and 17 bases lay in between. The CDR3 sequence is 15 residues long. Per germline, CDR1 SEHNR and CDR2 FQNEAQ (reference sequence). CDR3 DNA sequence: TGTGCCAGCAGCCCGGTGATAGGGAATCTTTCACCCCTCCACTTT. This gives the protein CASSPVIGNLSPLHF.

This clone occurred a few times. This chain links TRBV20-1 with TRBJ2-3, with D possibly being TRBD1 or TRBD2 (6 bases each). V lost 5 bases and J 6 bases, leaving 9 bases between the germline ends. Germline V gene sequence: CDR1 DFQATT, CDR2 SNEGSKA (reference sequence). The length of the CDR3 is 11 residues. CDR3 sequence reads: CSAVGGDTQYF. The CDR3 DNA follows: TGCAGTGCTGTAGGGGGGGATACGCAGTATTTT.

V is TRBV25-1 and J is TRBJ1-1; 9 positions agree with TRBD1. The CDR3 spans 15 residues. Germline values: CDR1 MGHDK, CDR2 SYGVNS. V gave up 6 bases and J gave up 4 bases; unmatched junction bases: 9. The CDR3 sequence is CASSSGQGRVTEAFF. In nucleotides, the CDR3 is TGTGCCAGCAGCTCGGGACAGGGTCGAGTCACTGAAGCTTTCTTT.

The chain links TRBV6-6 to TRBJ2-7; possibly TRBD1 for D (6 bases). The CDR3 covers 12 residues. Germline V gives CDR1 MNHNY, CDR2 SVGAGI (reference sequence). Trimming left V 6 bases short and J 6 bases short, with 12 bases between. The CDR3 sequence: CASRLRGSEQYF. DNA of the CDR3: TGTGCCAGCAGACTGAGGGGGAGCGAGCAGTACTTC.

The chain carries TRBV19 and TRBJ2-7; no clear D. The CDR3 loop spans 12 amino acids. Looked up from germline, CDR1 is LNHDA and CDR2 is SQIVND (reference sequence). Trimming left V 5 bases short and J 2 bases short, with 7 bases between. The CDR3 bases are TGTGCCAGTAGTCGCAGTCCCTACGAGCAGTACTTC. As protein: CASSRSPYEQYF. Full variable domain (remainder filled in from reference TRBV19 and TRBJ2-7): DGGITQSPKYLFRKEGQNVTLSCEQNLNHDAMYWYRQDPGQGLRLIYYSQIVNDFQKGDIAEGYSVSREKKESFPLTVTSAQKNPTAFYLCASSRSPYEQYFGPGTRLTVT.

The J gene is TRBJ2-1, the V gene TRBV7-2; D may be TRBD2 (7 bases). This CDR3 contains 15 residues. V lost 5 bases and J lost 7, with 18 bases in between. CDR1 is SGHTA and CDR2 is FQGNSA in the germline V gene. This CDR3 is CASSPGGGGGNEQFF. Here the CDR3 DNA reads TGTGCCAGCAGCCCCGGAGGGGGAGGGGGGAATGAGCAGTTCTTC.

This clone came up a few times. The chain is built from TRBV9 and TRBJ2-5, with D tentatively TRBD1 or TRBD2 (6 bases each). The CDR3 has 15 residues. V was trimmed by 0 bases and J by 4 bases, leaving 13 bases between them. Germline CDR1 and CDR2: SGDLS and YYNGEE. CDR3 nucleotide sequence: TGTGCCAGCAGCGTAGTCGGGGGCCCCCGAGAGACCCAGTACTTC. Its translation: CASSVVGGPRETQYF.

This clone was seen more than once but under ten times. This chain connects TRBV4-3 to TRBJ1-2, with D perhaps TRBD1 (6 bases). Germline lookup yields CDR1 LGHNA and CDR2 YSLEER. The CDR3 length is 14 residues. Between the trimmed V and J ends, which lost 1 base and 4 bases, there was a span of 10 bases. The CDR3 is CASSQVRGTYGYTF. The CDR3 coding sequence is TGCGCCAGCAGCCAAGTAAGGGGGACCTATGGCTACACCTTC.

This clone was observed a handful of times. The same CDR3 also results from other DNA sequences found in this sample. The CDR3 is CASSQGTEAFF. CDR3 DNA: TGTGCCAGCAGCCAAGGCACTGAAGCTTTCTTT. This chain connects TRBV14 to TRBJ1-1; D is unresolved. V gave up 1 base and J gave up 4 bases, with 1 base separating them. Germline V gives CDR1 SGHDN, CDR2 FVKESK. The CDR3 length is 11 residues.

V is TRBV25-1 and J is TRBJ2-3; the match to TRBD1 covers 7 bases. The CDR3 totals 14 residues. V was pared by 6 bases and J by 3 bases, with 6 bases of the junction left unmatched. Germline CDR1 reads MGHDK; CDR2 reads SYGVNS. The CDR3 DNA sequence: TGTGCCAGCAGACAGGGACAGTGGACAGATACGCAGTATTTT. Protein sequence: CASRQGQWTDTQYF. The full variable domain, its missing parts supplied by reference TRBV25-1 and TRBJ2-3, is EADIYQTPRYLVIGTGKKITLECSQTMGHDKMYWYQQDPGMELHLIHYSYGVNSTEKGDLSSESTVSRIRTEHFPLTLESARPSHTSQYLCASRQGQWTDTQYFGPGTRLTVL.

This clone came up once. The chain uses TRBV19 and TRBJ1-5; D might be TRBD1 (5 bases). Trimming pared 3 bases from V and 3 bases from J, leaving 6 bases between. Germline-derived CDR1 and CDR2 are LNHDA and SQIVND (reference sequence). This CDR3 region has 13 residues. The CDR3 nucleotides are TGTGCCAGTAGTATCAGGGCCAATCAGCCCCAGCATTTT. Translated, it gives CASSIRANQPQHF.

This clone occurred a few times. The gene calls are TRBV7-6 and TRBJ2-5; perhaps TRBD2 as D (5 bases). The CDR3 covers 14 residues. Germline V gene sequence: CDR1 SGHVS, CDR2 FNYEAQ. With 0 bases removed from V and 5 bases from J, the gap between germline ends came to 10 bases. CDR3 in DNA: TGTGCCAGCAGCTTAGCCCAGCCGGGGGAGACCCAGTACTTC. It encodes CASSLAQPGETQYF.

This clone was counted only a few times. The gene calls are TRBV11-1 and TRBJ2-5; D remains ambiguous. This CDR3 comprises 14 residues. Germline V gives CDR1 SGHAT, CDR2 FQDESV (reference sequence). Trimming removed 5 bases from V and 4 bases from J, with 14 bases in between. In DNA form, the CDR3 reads TGTGCCAGCAGCCAACCACACCACACAGAGACCCAGTACTTC. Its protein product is CASSQPHHTETQYF.

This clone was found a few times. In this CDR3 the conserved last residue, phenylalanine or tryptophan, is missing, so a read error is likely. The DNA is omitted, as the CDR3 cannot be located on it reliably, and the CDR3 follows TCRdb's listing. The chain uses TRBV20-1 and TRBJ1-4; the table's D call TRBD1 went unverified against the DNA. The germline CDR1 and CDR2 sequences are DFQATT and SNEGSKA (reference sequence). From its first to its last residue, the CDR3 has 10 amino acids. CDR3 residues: CSALGQATVI.

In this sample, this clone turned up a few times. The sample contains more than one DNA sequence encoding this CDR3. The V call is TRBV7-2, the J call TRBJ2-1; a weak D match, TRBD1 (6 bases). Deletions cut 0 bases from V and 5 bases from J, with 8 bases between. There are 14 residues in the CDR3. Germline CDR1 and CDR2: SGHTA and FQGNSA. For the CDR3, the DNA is TGTGCCAGCAGCTTAGCGCGGACAGACAATGAGCAGTTCTTC. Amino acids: CASSLARTDNEQFF.

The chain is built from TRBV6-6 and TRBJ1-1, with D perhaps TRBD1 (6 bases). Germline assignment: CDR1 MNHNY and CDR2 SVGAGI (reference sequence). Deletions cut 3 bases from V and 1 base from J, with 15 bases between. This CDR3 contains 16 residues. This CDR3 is CASSYLTLDRNTEAFF. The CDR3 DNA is TGTGCCAGCAGTTATCTCACCTTGGACAGGAACACTGAAGCTTTCTTT.

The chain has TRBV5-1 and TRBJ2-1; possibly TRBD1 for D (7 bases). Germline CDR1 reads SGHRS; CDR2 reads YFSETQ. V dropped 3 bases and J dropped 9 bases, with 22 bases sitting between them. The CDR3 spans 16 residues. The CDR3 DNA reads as TGCGCCAGCAGCTCGGGGAGGACAGGACACAATGCTGAGCAGTTCTTC. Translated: CASSSGRTGHNAEQFF.

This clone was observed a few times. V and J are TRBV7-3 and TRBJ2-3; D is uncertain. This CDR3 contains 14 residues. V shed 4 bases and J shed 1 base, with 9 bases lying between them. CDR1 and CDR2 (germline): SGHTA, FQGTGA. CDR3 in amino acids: CASSSTMGTDTQYF. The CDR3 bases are TGTGCCAGCAGCTCCACCATGGGCACAGATACGCAGTATTTT.

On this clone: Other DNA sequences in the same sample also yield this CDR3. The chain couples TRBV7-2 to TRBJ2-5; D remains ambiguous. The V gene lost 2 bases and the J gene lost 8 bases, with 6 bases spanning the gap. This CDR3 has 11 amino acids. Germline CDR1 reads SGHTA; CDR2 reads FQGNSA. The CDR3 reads CASSLSGTQYF. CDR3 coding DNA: TGTGCCAGCAGCTTAAGTGGTACCCAGTACTTC.

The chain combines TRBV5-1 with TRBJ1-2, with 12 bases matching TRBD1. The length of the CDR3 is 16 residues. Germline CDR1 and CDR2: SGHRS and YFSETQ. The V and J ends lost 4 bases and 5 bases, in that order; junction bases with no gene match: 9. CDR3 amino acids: CASSPGQGAPHYGYTF. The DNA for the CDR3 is TGCGCCAGCAGCCCGGGACAGGGGGCGCCCCATTATGGCTACACCTTC.